This TCR beta chain was found in a study of blood T cell repertoires in COVID-19. Produced via immunoSEQ multiplex PCR; TCRdb's table is partial and in-frame only. The sample records 150,000 or so clones, 70% to 90% being singletons. Cohort placement rested on clinical history that participants reported themselves. There are 15 residues in the CDR3. V shed 7 bases and J 3 bases; nucleotides not matched to a gene: 11. Germline CDR1 reads SGHTA; CDR2 reads FQGNSA. The material sequenced was PBMCs or T cells enriched from blood (not recorded which). This chain connects TRBV7-2 to TRBJ2-5, with 7 positions matching TRBD2. The TCR sequence derives from a woman aged 45-65 years who had recovered from COVID-19. CDR3 bases: TGTGCCAGCACCTTGATGGGACTACCTGAAGAGACCCAGTACTTC. This gives the protein CASTLMGLPEETQYF.